These T cell receptor beta chains were read from a single sample in a study of T-cell reconstitution after alpha-beta-depleted transplantation in children. One entry per CDR3 protein, called by TCRdb with MiXCR from the PCR reads. Of about 250,000 distinct CDR3 sequences listed, 20% to 30% are singletons. This specimen consisted of PBMCs, mostly from graft donor cells, obtained 360 days after TCRalphabeta/CD19-depleted stem cell transplant. These receptor sequences come from a female patient aged 2-9 years who had a stem cell transplant for congenital amegakaryocytic thrombocytopenia, so the T cells may come from the graft donor. CDR3s include the opening cysteine and the closing phenylalanine or tryptophan. The D gene is left open where the match is weak. For some rows the clone size is stated as once, few or many, or as a class when expanded; others skip it.

d_gene	v_gene	j_gene	abundance	CDR3nt	CDR3aa
NA	TRBV10-3	TRBJ2-1	NA	TGTGCCATCGGGCCTCTCACGGTCGATGGGAGTTTCAATGAGCAGTTCTTC	CAIGPLTVDGSFNEQFF
NA	TRBV5-1	TRBJ2-1	NA	TGCGCCAGCAGCTTGAGCGCCGAGCGGGCCCACAATGAGCAGTTCTTC	CASSLSAERAHNEQFF
TRBD1	TRBV9	TRBJ2-5	NA	TGTGCCAGCAGCCCCCGGGGGGGGACAGGGGGCCTCCAAGAGACCCAGTACTTC	CASSPRGGTGGLQETQYF
TRBD2	TRBV2	TRBJ2-3	few	TGTGCCAGCAGTAAGACTAGCGGGGTCCCAGATACGCAGTATTTT	CASSKTSGVPDTQYF
TRBD1	TRBV20-1	TRBJ2-7	few	TGCAGTGCTAGAGATTTGGGACAGGGAGGGTACGAGCAGTACTTC	CSARDLGQGGYEQYF
TRBD2	TRBV20-1	TRBJ2-3	NA	TGCAGTGCTACCCTCCGACTAGCGGGGTACACAGATACGCAGTATTTT	CSATLRLAGYTDTQYF
NA	TRBV4-1	TRBJ2-7	NA	TGCGCCAGCAGCCAAGTTTACAGCCCGGCCTACGAGCAGTACTTC	CASSQVYSPAYEQYF
NA	TRBV9	TRBJ2-7	few	TGTGCCAGCAGCGTTTCGGACCGTAGCGGTTTCTACGAGCAGTACTTC	CASSVSDRSGFYEQYF
TRBD1	TRBV28	TRBJ1-3	NA	TGTGCCAGCAGTTTGAGCGAAGCCACAGGGGCTGGAAACACCATATATTTT	CASSLSEATGAGNTIYF
TRBD1	TRBV27	TRBJ2-1	NA	TGTGCCAGCAGTTCCCATGACAGGGTGGGAAGAGACGTCTTCTACAATGAGCAGTTCTTC	CASSSHDRVGRDVFYNEQFF
TRBD1	TRBV5-1	TRBJ1-2	NA	TGCGCCAGCAGCGATACAGGGGACTATGGCTACACCTTC	CASSDTGDYGYTF
NA	TRBV12-3/TRBV12-4	TRBJ1-3	NA	TGTGCCACCTCACCCGTCTCTGGAAACACCATATATTTT	CATSPVSGNTIYF
TRBD1	TRBV19	TRBJ2-4	NA	TGTGCCAGTAGTACAGGGGGCGGAGCGGACGCAAGGGAAGACATTCAGTACTTC	CASSTGGGADAREDIQYF
NA	TRBV7-2	TRBJ2-3	NA	TGTGCCAGCAGCGCCAGATTTCCCAGCACAGATACGCAGTATTTT	CASSARFPSTDTQYF
TRBD1	TRBV6-2/TRBV6-3	TRBJ2-5	NA	TGTGCCAGCAGTTACCCCGGGACAGGGGGCACGGAGACCCAGTACTTC	CASSYPGTGGTETQYF
NA	TRBV4-1	TRBJ2-7	few	TGCGCCAGCAGCCAAGACCCGGGATGGTACGAGCAGTACTTC	CASSQDPGWYEQYF
TRBD1	TRBV19	TRBJ2-3	NA	TGTGCCAGTAGTATAGTCGACAGGGGCACAGATACGCAGTATTTT	CASSIVDRGTDTQYF
NA	TRBV4-3	TRBJ1-3	few	TGCGCCAGCAGCCAGGGACATCGCTCTGGAAACACCATATATTTT	CASSQGHRSGNTIYF
NA	TRBV7-8	TRBJ2-1	NA	TGTGCCAGCAGCTCCGGGTGGAGCTACAATGAGCAGTTCTTC	CASSSGWSYNEQFF
TRBD1	TRBV19	TRBJ2-7	few	TGTGCCAGTAGCCCATTACCGGGGACAGGGTTCTACGAGCAGTACTTC	CASSPLPGTGFYEQYF
TRBD1	TRBV6-2/TRBV6-3	TRBJ2-7	many	TGTGCCAGCAGTTACTCCTCCGCGGACAGGGGGCCGTACGAGCAGTACTTC	CASSYSSADRGPYEQYF
TRBD2	TRBV5-1	TRBJ2-3	few	TGCGCCAGCAGCTTGAAATTAGCGGGGGGTTGGCATACGCAGTATTTT	CASSLKLAGGWHTQYF
TRBD1	TRBV18	TRBJ2-1	NA	TGTGCCAGCTCACCACGACAGGGTGACTACAATGAGCAGTTCTTC	CASSPRQGDYNEQFF
NA	TRBV24-1	TRBJ2-5	few	TGTGCCACCAGTGACCTCCCGGGACGGACCCAAGAGACCCAGTACTTC	CATSDLPGRTQETQYF
NA	TRBV2	TRBJ1-4	few	TGTGCCAGCAGTCGTTACAGGGCTGCAACTAATGAAAAACTGTTTTTT	CASSRYRAATNEKLFF
NA	TRBV5-1	TRBJ2-5	NA	TGCGCCAGCAGCTCACAGGTACAAGAGACCCAGTACTTC	CASSSQVQETQYF
NA	TRBV7-9	TRBJ1-1	few	TGTGCCAGCAGCTTATGGGGGTTTGAAGCTTTCTTT	CASSLWGFEAFF
NA	TRBV5-6	TRBJ2-2	NA	TGTGCCAGCAGCCCTCTAACCTTACAGGGCCCGAACACCGGGGAGCTGTTTTTT	CASSPLTLQGPNTGELFF
NA	TRBV4-1	TRBJ2-7	many	TGCGCCAGCAGCCAAGAGCCCCTAGCGTTCTCCTACGAGCAGTACTTC	CASSQEPLAFSYEQYF
NA	TRBV24-1	TRBJ2-3	many	TGTGCCACCAGTGTTGGGACGTTGAGCACAGATACGCAGTATTTT	CATSVGTLSTDTQYF
NA	TRBV12-3/TRBV12-4	TRBJ2-7	NA	TGTGCCAGCAGCCCCCGAAGGGGTACTTACGAGCAGTACTTC	CASSPRRGTYEQYF
NA	TRBV29-1	TRBJ2-5	few	TGCAGCGTTGACGGGGGCCCCAGACAAGAGACCCAGTACTTC	CSVDGGPRQETQYF
NA	TRBV6-5	TRBJ2-5	many	TGTGCCAGCAGTTACTCTTGGGAGTTGGAGACCCAGTACTTC	CASSYSWELETQYF
TRBD2	TRBV2	TRBJ2-3	NA	TGTGCCAGCGGACTAGCGGGGGTACTAAATACGCAGTATTTT	CASGLAGVLNTQYF